This T cell receptor beta chain comes out of a study of cytomegalovirus exposure and HLA in healthy donors. Broader study findings: The study designated roughly 160 TCR beta chains cytomegalovirus-associated.

Germline CDR1 reads SGHVS; CDR2 reads FQNEAQ. The length of the CDR3 is 22 residues. Unmatched junction bases numbered 25, after V lost 1 base and J lost 3 bases. A multiplex PCR was run with 60 Vbeta primers and 13 Jbeta primers. Original handling: Later work found 65 million to 85 million unique TCR beta chains, with 9.5 million to 12 million shared. Libraries were prepared by immunoSEQ multiplex PCR; TCRdb keeps only in-frame clonotypes and omits some of them. The DNA gave D and trimming, while V, J and clone size come from that table. In the table there are 100,000 to 150,000 clones, around 85% of which are singletons. In regard to this clone: Its antigen is not identified.

V and J are TRBV7-8 and TRBJ1-1; 8 positions agree with TRBD1. Sequencing was carried out using PBMCs. The source of this sequence is a man aged 18 to 30 in good health and CMV-seropositive. The CDR3, as DNA: TGTGCCAGCAGCTTAGGAGCTAGGTCGGTTTATGCAGGGGGCGTTTTGTACACTGAAGCTTTCTTT. Translated: CASSLGARSVYAGGVLYTEAFF.